What follows are 29 T cell receptor beta chains derived from one specimen sequenced in a study of vaccination and CD4 T cells after COVID-19. These receptors have no identified antigens. As for treatment: approximately 11-day PBMC culture with coronavirus spike peptide pools or control peptides (ViraFEST assay). The Oncomine TCR Beta short-read assay was applied to DNA of cultured CD4+ T cells. MiXCR, applied by TCRdb to the PCR reads, yields one record per CDR3 protein. Altogether about 11,000 distinct CDR3 sequences are present, about 54% being singletons, with the ten largest covering more than 8%. Sequenced material: CD4+ T cells from blood, cultured in vitro. The receptor source for this set is a human donor who had recovered from COVID-19.

This clonotype was seen a few times. This sequence joins TRBV6-2 or TRBV6-3 and TRBJ2-5; no definite D call. Germline values: CDR1 MNHEY, CDR2 SVGEGT. The CDR3 sequence is 10 residues long. Trimming stripped 8 bases from V and 2 bases from J, with 3 bases between. As DNA, the CDR3 is TGTGCCAGCTATCAAGAGACCCAGTACTTC. Translating gives CASYQETQYF.

This rearrangement joins TRBV4-2 to TRBJ2-4; 11 nucleotides line up with TRBD2. The CDR3 sequence is 15 residues long. The germline gives CDR1 LGHNA, CDR2 YNFKEQ. Unmatched junction bases numbered 5, after V lost 4 bases and J lost 6 bases. The CDR3 DNA sequence: TGTGCCAGCAGCCCCGGGACTAGCGGATCAAACATTCAGTACTTC. It is translated as CASSPGTSGSNIQYF.

V gene TRBV20-1 combines with J gene TRBJ1-1; 7 nucleotides match TRBD1. The CDR3 is made up of 12 amino acids. The V and J ends lost 5 bases and 8 bases, in that order; junction bases with no gene match: 8. The germline V gene has CDR1 DFQATT and CDR2 SNEGSKA (reference sequence). The CDR3: CSARTGAPEAFF. The CDR3 DNA sequence: TGCAGTGCTCGCACAGGGGCCCCGGAAGCTTTCTTT.

The chain carries TRBV28 and TRBJ1-1; 7 nucleotides agree with TRBD1. Germline trimming cut 3 bases from V and 7 bases from J; bases unmatched to any gene: 8. Looked up from germline, CDR1 is MDHEN and CDR2 is SYDVKM. The CDR3 is 14 residues long. This CDR3 is CASSLPNDRVEAFF. The CDR3 DNA reads TGTGCCAGCAGTTTGCCGAATGACAGGGTTGAAGCTTTCTTT. The full variable domain, with the rest looked up from reference TRBV28 and TRBJ1-1, is DVKVTQSSRYLVKRTGEKVFLECVQDMDHENMFWYRQDPGLGLRLIYFSYDVKMKEKGDIPEGYSVSREKKERFSLILESASTNQTSMYLCASSLPNDRVEAFFGQGTRLTVV.

The chain uses TRBV19 and TRBJ1-6; D might be TRBD1 (6 bases). V was cut by 3 bases and J by 8 bases, with 17 bases left in between. Germline CDR1 LNHDA, CDR2 SQIVND (reference sequence). The CDR3 sequence is 16 residues long. CDR3 loop: CASSITPPGGDSPLHF. The CDR3, as DNA: TGTGCCAGTAGTATCACCCCCCCGGGGGGCGATTCACCCCTCCACTTT.

This rearrangement joins TRBV4-2 to TRBJ2-7; no definite D call. This CDR3 contains 14 residues. Deletions cut 1 base from V and 2 bases from J, with 9 bases between. Germline values: CDR1 LGHNA, CDR2 YNFKEQ. The CDR3: CASSQAANPYEQYF. The CDR3 region has the DNA TGTGCCAGCAGCCAAGCCGCTAACCCCTACGAGCAGTACTTC.

V and J are TRBV6-5 and TRBJ2-4; 10 bases are shared with TRBD2. CDR3 length: 17 residues. Germline-derived CDR1 and CDR2 are MNHEY and SVGAGI. V shed 4 bases and J 6 bases; nucleotides not matched to a gene: 12. This chain's CDR3 is CASSFPILAGEINIQYF. The CDR3 nucleotides read TGTGCCAGCAGTTTTCCTATCCTAGCGGGAGAGATAAACATTCAGTACTTC.

The chain links TRBV20-1 to TRBJ2-3; TRBD1 or TRBD2 may be the D gene (6 bases each). Looked up from germline, CDR1 is DFQATT and CDR2 is SNEGSKA (reference sequence). The CDR3 covers 15 residues. The CDR3 loop reads CSSLPHGSDRDTQYF. In DNA, the CDR3 is TGCAGCTCCCTCCCCCACGGGAGCGACAGGGATACGCAGTATTTT.

This clonotype was observed a handful of times. The CDR3 loop reads CASSLSRTGHQPQHF. The CDR3 DNA reads TGTGCCAGCAGTTTATCTCGGACAGGGCATCAGCCCCAGCATTTT. V gene TRBV28 combines with J gene TRBJ1-5, with 8 nucleotides matching TRBD1. The CDR3 runs to 15 residues. Germline CDR1 reads MDHEN; CDR2 reads SYDVKM. V lost 1 base and J lost 5; bases outside the gene matches: 4. Based on the CDR3 plus reference TRBV28 and TRBJ1-5, the full variable domain is DVKVTQSSRYLVKRTGEKVFLECVQDMDHENMFWYRQDPGLGLRLIYFSYDVKMKEKGDIPEGYSVSREKKERFSLILESASTNQTSMYLCASSLSRTGHQPQHFGDGTRLSIL.

The rearrangement joins TRBV6-5 to TRBJ2-3, with a tentative D call TRBD2 (5 bases). Germline values: CDR1 MNHEY, CDR2 SVGAGI. The CDR3 runs 14 residues. Trimming took 4 bases from V and 6 from J, leaving 14 bases between them. CDR3 bases: TGTGCCAGCAGTTTGGCGGGCTTCGGGGATACGCAGTATTTT. Amino acid sequence: CASSLAGFGDTQYF.

The table lists this clonotype with a few counts. The chain carries TRBV2 and TRBJ1-5; TRBD1 matches 8 bases. Germline V gene data show CDR1 as SNHLY and CDR2 as FYNNEI. The CDR3 sequence is 13 residues long. V trimming: 6 bases; J trimming: 3 bases; junction bases outside the gene matches: 1. The DNA for the CDR3 is TGTGCCAGCAGGGGACAGGCCAATCAGCCCCAGCATTTT. It codes for CASRGQANQPQHF.

This clonotype was detected once. The rearrangement joins TRBV20-1 to TRBJ2-1, with 9 bases matching TRBD2. CDR1 is DFQATT and CDR2 is SNEGSKA in the germline V gene (reference sequence). CDR3 length: 13 residues. J lost 6 bases, V lost 8 bases, and 8 bases had no gene match. The CDR3 loop is CSFRSGSLNEQFF. The DNA for the CDR3 is TGCAGTTTCCGTAGCGGGAGTCTCAATGAGCAGTTCTTC.

The genes are TRBV19 and TRBJ1-5; D remains ambiguous. V was pared by 6 bases and J by 5 bases, with 11 bases between. CDR1 and CDR2 from the germline V gene are LNHDA and SQIVND (reference sequence). The CDR3 length is 13 residues. The CDR3 DNA sequence: TGTGCCAGTAGCCCTACTAGAGATCAGCCCCAGCATTTT. Translating it yields CASSPTRDQPQHF.

This clonotype was seen a handful of times. The rearrangement uses TRBV6-1 and TRBJ1-1; no clear D. From germline, CDR1 is MNHNS and CDR2 SASEGT. V was shortened by 3 bases and J by 9 bases, with 14 bases between the two germline ends. The CDR3 has 13 amino acids. CDR3 residues: CASSEQATTKAFF. CDR3 DNA: TGTGCCAGCAGTGAGCAGGCCACGACCAAAGCTTTCTTT.

This chain connects TRBV27 to TRBJ2-7; D assignment may be TRBD1 or TRBD2 (6 bases each). This CDR3 comprises 23 residues. Between the trimmed V and J ends, which lost 3 bases and 0 bases, there was a span of 36 bases. Germline V gene lookup returns CDR1 MNHEY and CDR2 SMNVEV (reference sequence). The CDR3 DNA reads as TGTGCCAGCAGTTTTAGCACTAGGAGGGGGAATAGCCGAAGCGGAGGGAGCTCCTACGAGCAGTACTTC. Protein sequence: CASSFSTRRGNSRSGGSSYEQYF.

This chain links TRBV7-2 with TRBJ2-1; the match to TRBD2 covers 7 bases. Unmatched junction bases numbered 6, after V lost 3 bases and J lost 4 bases. Germline V gene lookup returns CDR1 SGHTA and CDR2 FQGNSA. There are 15 residues in the CDR3. CDR3 DNA: TGTGCCAGCAGCTTTGGCGGGAGTAGGTACAATGAGCAGTTCTTC. This translates into CASSFGGSRYNEQFF.

This clonotype was detected only once. The chain couples TRBV12-3 or TRBV12-4 to TRBJ2-7; no reliable D call. V lost 2 bases and J 4 bases, leaving 6 bases between the germline ends. This CDR3 comprises 12 residues. Here the CDR3 DNA reads TGTGCCAGCAGTTTAAGTCTTTACGAGCAGTACTTC. Translated, it gives CASSLSLYEQYF.

The gene calls are TRBV7-9 and TRBJ2-7; possibly TRBD1 for D (5 bases). Germline V lookup: CDR1 SEHNR, CDR2 FQNEAQ (reference sequence). V lost 1 base, J lost 3 bases, and 13 bases lay in between. This CDR3 spans 15 amino acids. The CDR3 loop reads CASSLGQSPGYEQYF. The CDR3 DNA reads TGTGCCAGCAGCTTAGGACAGAGCCCGGGCTACGAGCAGTACTTC.

The V call is TRBV18, the J call TRBJ2-7; TRBD2 aligns across 8 bases. With 5 bases clipped from V and 2 bases from J, the junction kept 20 bases outside the gene matches. Germline CDR1 reads KGHSH; CDR2 reads LQKENI. This CDR3 has 19 residues. The CDR3 region has the DNA TGTGCCAGCTCAGATCGGGGACGGATGAGCGGGAGTAGCACCTACGAGCAGTACTTC. It yields the protein CASSDRGRMSGSSTYEQYF.

The J gene is TRBJ2-5, the V gene TRBV20-1; 8 bases fit TRBD1. Germline CDR1 DFQATT, CDR2 SNEGSKA (reference sequence). The CDR3 has 15 amino acids. V dropped 3 bases and J dropped 3; count of bases not matched to a gene: 9. Here the CDR3 DNA reads TGCAGTGCTAGTGGTCACAGGGGGGACGAAGAGACCCAGTACTTC. Translating it yields CSASGHRGDEETQYF.

As regards this clonotype: Germline and junction disagree at one end, which may indicate a read error. V is TRBV2 and J is TRBJ2-3; D ambiguous. CDR3 length: 14 amino acids. CDR1 is SNHLY, CDR2 FYNNEI, per germline. CDR3 nucleotides: TGTGCCAGCAGAGAAGGGCCCAGCACAGATACGCAGTATTTT. It specifies CASREGPSTDTQYF. Full variable domain (remainder filled in from reference TRBV2 and TRBJ2-3): EPEVTQTPSHQVTQMGQEVILRCVPISNHLYFYWYRQILGQKVEFLVSFYNNEISEKSEIFDDQFSVERPDGSNFTLKIRSTKLEDSAMYFCASREGPSTDTQYFGPGTRLTVL.

The chain combines TRBV7-9 with TRBJ2-1; weak D call: TRBD1 (6 bases). The CDR3 consists of 15 residues. CDR1 and CDR2 (germline): SEHNR, FQNEAQ (reference sequence). The V gene lost 3 bases and the J gene lost 0 bases, with 9 bases spanning the gap. CDR3 DNA: TGTGCCAGCAGCTTGGGGGCAGCCTCCTACAATGAGCAGTTCTTC. This encodes CASSLGAASYNEQFF.

The V gene is TRBV6-5, the J gene TRBJ2-7; TRBD1 matches at 7 bases. The CDR3 has 13 amino acids. The V gene's germline CDR1 is MNHEY and CDR2 SVGAGI. V was clipped by 4 bases and J by 3 bases; unmatched bases: 3. CDR3 DNA: TGTGCCAGCAGTTCGACAGGGAGCTACGAGCAGTACTTC. It encodes CASSSTGSYEQYF.

The rearrangement joins TRBV19 to TRBJ2-2; 8 nucleotides align to TRBD2. This CDR3 spans 16 amino acids. The germline V gene encodes CDR1 LNHDA and CDR2 SQIVND (reference sequence). The junction had 13 bases not matched to a gene; V was cut back by 10 bases and J by 3 bases. The CDR3 region has the DNA TGTGCCACCAAAGATCTTGCGGGAGGAGACACCGGGGAGCTGTTTTTT. Protein: CATKDLAGGDTGELFF.

The chain uses TRBV12-3 or TRBV12-4 and TRBJ1-5; D not certain. The CDR3 sequence is 14 residues long. The germline V and J ends were trimmed by 1 base and 4 bases, with 8 bases remaining between them. This CDR3 reads CASSLGVSNQPQHF. The CDR3, as DNA: TGTGCCAGCAGTTTAGGGGTTAGTAATCAGCCCCAGCATTTT.

The sample holds a few counts of this clonotype. The chain recombines TRBV20-1 with TRBJ2-2; TRBD1 matches 9 bases. The germline CDR1 and CDR2 sequences are DFQATT and SNEGSKA (reference sequence). The CDR3 is made up of 14 amino acids. After removal of 4 bases from V and 3 bases from J, the junction contained 3 bases not matched to a gene. DNA of the CDR3: TGCAGTGCTATGGGACAGGGACACACCGGGGAGCTGTTTTTT. This encodes CSAMGQGHTGELFF.

This clonotype was observed a few times. V gene TRBV7-8 combines with J gene TRBJ2-3; D is undetermined. Germline-derived CDR1 and CDR2 are SGHVS and FQNEAQ. Trimming pared 4 bases from V and 0 bases from J, leaving 14 bases between. The CDR3 is 16 amino acids. The CDR3 DNA sequence: TGTGCCAGCAGCTCAACGACGGGCCTCAGCACAGATACGCAGTATTTT. Residues: CASSSTTGLSTDTQYF.

The chain combines TRBV20-1 with TRBJ2-1, with 7 nucleotides matching TRBD2. This CDR3 comprises 14 residues. CDR1 DFQATT and CDR2 SNEGSKA come from the germline V gene (reference sequence). V lost 1 base to trimming and J lost 7 bases; unmatched junction nucleotides: 7. The CDR3 coding sequence is TGCAGTGCTAGAGCCACCGGGACTAAGAATGAGCAGTTCTTC. Translating gives CSARATGTKNEQFF.

The chain links TRBV7-9 to TRBJ1-1, with TRBD1 identical over 8 bases. The CDR3 runs 14 residues. Trimming at V came to 5 bases and at J to 1 base, leaving 3 bases not matched to a gene. The germline gives CDR1 SEHNR, CDR2 FQNEAQ (reference sequence). The CDR3 DNA reads as TGTGCCAGCAGCGGAACAGGGGGGAACACTGAAGCTTTCTTT. Translating gives CASSGTGGNTEAFF.